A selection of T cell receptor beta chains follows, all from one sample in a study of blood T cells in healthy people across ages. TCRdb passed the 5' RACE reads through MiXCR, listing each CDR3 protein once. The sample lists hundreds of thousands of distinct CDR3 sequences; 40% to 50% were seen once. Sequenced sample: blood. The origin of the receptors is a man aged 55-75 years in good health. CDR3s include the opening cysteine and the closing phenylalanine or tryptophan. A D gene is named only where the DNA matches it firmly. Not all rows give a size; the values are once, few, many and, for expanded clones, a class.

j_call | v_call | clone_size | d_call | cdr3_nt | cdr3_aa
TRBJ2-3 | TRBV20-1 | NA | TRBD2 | TGCAGTGCTAGGGGAGGACTAGCGGGGGTCCAACCCATAGATACGCAGTATTTT | CSARGGLAGVQPIDTQYF
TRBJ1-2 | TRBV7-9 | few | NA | TGTGCCAGCAGCTCAGAAGCGAAGAACTATGGCTACACCTTC | CASSSEAKNYGYTF
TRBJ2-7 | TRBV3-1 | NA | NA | TGTGCCAGCAGCCAAGGTCGCATTGGCGAGCAGTACTTC | CASSQGRIGEQYF
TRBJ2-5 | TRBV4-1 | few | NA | TGCGCCAGCAGCCCATCAGGGGGGGGGTACTCGTACCAAGAGACCCAGTACTTC | CASSPSGGGYSYQETQYF
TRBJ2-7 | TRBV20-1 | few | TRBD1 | TGCAGCTACCGCGACAGGGAGTCCTACGAGCAGTACTTC | CSYRDRESYEQYF
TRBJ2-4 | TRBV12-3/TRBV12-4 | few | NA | TGTGCCAGCAGCTTAGGACAGTCATCGAGCAAAAACATTCAGTACTTC | CASSLGQSSSKNIQYF
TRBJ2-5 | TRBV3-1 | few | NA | TGTGCCAGCAGCCAACACGGGGAATATTGGACCCAGTACTTC | CASSQHGEYWTQYF
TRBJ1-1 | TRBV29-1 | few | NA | TGCAGCGCCATGAACACTGAAGCTTTCTTT | CSAMNTEAFF
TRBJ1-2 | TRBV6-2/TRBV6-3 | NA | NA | TGTGCCAGCAAGCGTCGTGGCGGGGCTGAGGGCTACACCTTC | CASKRRGGAEGYTF
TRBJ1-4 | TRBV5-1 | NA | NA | TGCGCCAGCAGCCGCGAATTTGACGGAGGGGGTGAAAAACTGTTTTTT | CASSREFDGGGEKLFF
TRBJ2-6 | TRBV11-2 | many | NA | TGTGCCAGCAGCTTACAATTGACAGGACTCTCTGGGGCCAACGTCCTGACTTTC | CASSLQLTGLSGANVLTF
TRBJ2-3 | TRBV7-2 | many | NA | TGTGCCAGCAGCTTAGGGAGCGCTACGAATACGCAGTATTTT | CASSLGSATNTQYF
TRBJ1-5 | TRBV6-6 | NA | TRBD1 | TGTGCCAGATTTTCAGGGGGCTCAACCTTATACAATCAGCCCCAGCATTTT | CARFSGGSTLYNQPQHF
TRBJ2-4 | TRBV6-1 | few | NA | TGTGCCAGCAGTGTCCCGATGACAGACCGACTAGCCAAAAACATTCAGTACTTC | CASSVPMTDRLAKNIQYF
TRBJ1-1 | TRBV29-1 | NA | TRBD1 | TGCAGCGATTCGGGACAGGGGAGGACTGAAGCTTTCTTT | CSDSGQGRTEAFF
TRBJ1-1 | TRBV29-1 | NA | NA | TGCAGCGTCGAACAGGACAGAGCGAACACTGAAGTTTTCTTT | CSVEQDRANTEVFF
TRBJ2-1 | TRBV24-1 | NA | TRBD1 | TGTGCCACCAGTGATCAATGGACAGGGGGTTTGGATGAGCAGTTCTTC | CATSDQWTGGLDEQFF
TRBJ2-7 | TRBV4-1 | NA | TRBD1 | TGCGCCAGCGGCCAAGATCCGGGGACAGGATCCTACGAGCAGTACTTC | CASGQDPGTGSYEQYF
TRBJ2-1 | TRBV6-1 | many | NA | TGTGCCAGCAGTGACAGGGTAGAGCATGAGCAGTTCTTC | CASSDRVEHEQFF
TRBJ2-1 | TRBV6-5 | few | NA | TGTGCCAGCAGTCTATCCAGGGGGGCCTACAATGAGCAGTTCTTC | CASSLSRGAYNEQFF
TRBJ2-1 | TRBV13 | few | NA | TGTGCCAGCAGCGTTAGTGGAGTTAATGAGCAGTTCTTC | CASSVSGVNEQFF
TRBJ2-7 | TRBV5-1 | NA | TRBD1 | TGCGCCAGCAGCAACGGCCCAGGGGGCGCGGCCTACGAGCAGTACTTC | CASSNGPGGAAYEQYF
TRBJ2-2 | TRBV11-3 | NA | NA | TGTGCCAGCAGCTTAGGGGAGGCCGGGGAGCTGTTTTTT | CASSLGEAGELFF
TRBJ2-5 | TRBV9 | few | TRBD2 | TGTGCCAGCAGCCCCGGGCTAGCGGAAGAGACCCAGTACTTC | CASSPGLAEETQYF
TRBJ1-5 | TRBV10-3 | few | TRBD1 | TGTGCCACCGGGACAGCAAATCAGCCCCAGCATTTT | CATGTANQPQHF
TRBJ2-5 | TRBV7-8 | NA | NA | TGTGCCAGCAGCTTAGACTTAAATGGGGTCGGTTCCCAGTACTTC | CASSLDLNGVGSQYF
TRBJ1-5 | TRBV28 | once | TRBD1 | TGTGCCAGCAGTTTTTGGCGGGGGACAGGGAACGGTCAGCCCCAGCATTTT | CASSFWRGTGNGQPQHF
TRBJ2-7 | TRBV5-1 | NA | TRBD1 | TGCGCCAGCAGCTCCCCCCGGACAGGTCCCTACGAGCAGTACTTC | CASSSPRTGPYEQYF
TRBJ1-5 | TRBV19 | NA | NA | TGTGCCACCGATTTGGGGGCGGGTATGGGGTTCGGCCAGCCCCAGCATTTT | CATDLGAGMGFGQPQHF
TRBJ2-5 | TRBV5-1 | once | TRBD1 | TGCGCCAGCAGCACACAGGGGGAAGAGATCCAGTACTTC | CASSTQGEEIQYF
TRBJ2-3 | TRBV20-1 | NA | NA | TGCAGTGCAGAGAGCGGGGATACGCAGTATTTT | CSAESGDTQYF
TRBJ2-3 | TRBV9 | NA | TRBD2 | TGTGCCAGCAGCGTAGAAGCGTCGGCGGGAGGGCCCACAGATACGCAGTATTTT | CASSVEASAGGPTDTQYF
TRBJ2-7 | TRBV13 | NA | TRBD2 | TGTGCCAGCAGCTCATACCGGGAGGGGAACTACGAGCAGTACTTC | CASSSYREGNYEQYF
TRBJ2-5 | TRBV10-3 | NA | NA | TGTGCCATCAGTGCCGGGAACCAAGAGACCCAGTACTTC | CAISAGNQETQYF
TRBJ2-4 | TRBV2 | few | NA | TGTGCCAGCAGTGAAGAGGGGATAGCCAAAAACATTCAGTACTTC | CASSEEGIAKNIQYF
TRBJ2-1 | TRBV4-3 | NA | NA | TGCGCCAGCAGCCGCACCCGGGACGGAGTATACAATGAGCAGTTCTTC | CASSRTRDGVYNEQFF
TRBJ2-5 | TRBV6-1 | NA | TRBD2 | TGTGCCAGCAGTGAATCGACTAGCTGGGAGACCCAGTACTTC | CASSESTSWETQYF
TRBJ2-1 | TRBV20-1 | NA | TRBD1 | TGCAGTGCCTGGGACAGGGGATACAATGAGCAGTTCTTC | CSAWDRGYNEQFF
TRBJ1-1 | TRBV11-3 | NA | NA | TGTGCCAGCAGCTTAGTCCCTACTGAAGCTTTCTTT | CASSLVPTEAFF
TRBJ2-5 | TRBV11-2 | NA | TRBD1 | TGTGCCAGCAGCCCCACGGACAGGTTATCGTACCAAGAGACCCAGTACTTC | CASSPTDRLSYQETQYF
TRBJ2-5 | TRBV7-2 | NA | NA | TGTGCCAGCAGCCCCGGAGTGTGGCAAGAGACCCAGTACTTC | CASSPGVWQETQYF
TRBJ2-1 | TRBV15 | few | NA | TGTGCCACCAGCAGAGATAGCACTTATTACAATGAGCAGTTCTTC | CATSRDSTYYNEQFF
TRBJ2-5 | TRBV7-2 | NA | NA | TGTGCCAGCAGCTTAGTGTCTGGACCTCAAGAGACCCAGTACTTC | CASSLVSGPQETQYF
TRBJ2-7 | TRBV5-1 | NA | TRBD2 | TGCGCCAGCAGGACTAGCGGGGGGACTACCTACGAGCAGTACTTC | CASRTSGGTTYEQYF
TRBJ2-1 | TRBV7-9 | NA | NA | TGTGCCAGCAGCACCCCTACGGCCCCCTCCTACAATGAGCAGTTCTTC | CASSTPTAPSYNEQFF